Listed below are T cell receptor beta chains from one sample, sequenced in a study of cytomegalovirus exposure and HLA in healthy donors. The repertoire was sequenced with immunoSEQ multiplex PCR; TCRdb's copy has only in-frame clones and lacks some. The sample comprises a few hundred thousand clones, 60% to 80% of which are singletons, and around 2% rests with the top ten. Sample: PBMCs. These receptors all stem from a man between 18 and 35 years old in good health and CMV-seronegative. CDR3s include the opening cysteine and the closing phenylalanine or tryptophan. D genes are given only for firm matches. Clone size is shown for a subset of rows, as once, few, many or a class of expanded clone.

abundance	d_gene	v_gene	j_gene	CDR3nt	CDR3aa
.	TRBD2	TRBV7-2	TRBJ2-3	TGTGCCAGCAGCTTAAGAGGGCTAGCGGGAGCCCAAGATACGCAGTATTTT	CASSLRGLAGAQDTQYF
.	TRBD1	TRBV7-2	TRBJ1-4	TGTGCCAGCAGCTTAGTTGGGACAGGGACTAATGAAAAACTGTTTTTT	CASSLVGTGTNEKLFF
.	.	TRBV7-6	TRBJ1-6	TGTGCCAGCAGCTTACCAGGGAATTCACCCCTCCACTTT	CASSLPGNSPLHF
.	.	TRBV2	TRBJ2-3	TGTGCCAGCAGTGAAGCGGGGGGTAGCACAGATACGCAGTATTTT	CASSEAGGSTDTQYF
.	TRBD2	TRBV7-6	TRBJ2-1	TGTGCCAGCAGCTTAGAGGTTGGCGGGAGCTCCTACAATGAGCAGTTCTTC	CASSLEVGGSSYNEQFF
.	TRBD2	TRBV19	TRBJ2-1	TGTGCCAACATGTGGGGGGGGAGCTCCTACAATGAGCAGTTCTTC	CANMWGGSSYNEQFF
.	.	TRBV7-3	TRBJ2-2	TGTGCCAGCAGCTATAGCAGCACCGGGGAGCTGTTTTTT	CASSYSSTGELFF
.	.	TRBV27	TRBJ2-1	TGTGCCAGCAGTTTAGGAGGAGGTCTTACCTACAATGAGCAGTTCTTC	CASSLGGGLTYNEQFF
once	TRBD2	TRBV5-6	TRBJ2-5	TGTGCCAGCAGCTTGGTTGGGGGGGGAGAGACCCAGTACTTC	CASSLVGGGETQYF
.	.	TRBV9	TRBJ2-2	TGTGCCAGCACCGATAAGCTTCACGCGAACACCGGGGAGCTGTTTTTT	CASTDKLHANTGELFF
few	TRBD2	TRBV11-3	TRBJ2-5	TGTGCCAGCAGTCCCACCCACGGGGGGGCCATTGAGACCCAGTACTTC	CASSPTHGGAIETQYF
.	TRBD1	TRBV2	TRBJ1-1	TGTGCCATATTCCAGGGGGAAACCACTGAAGCTTTCTTT	CAIFQGETTEAFF
few	.	TRBV15	TRBJ1-4	TGTGCCACCAGCCCCCGGACATTTACTAATGAAAAACTGTTTTTT	CATSPRTFTNEKLFF
.	.	TRBV21-1	TRBJ2-2	TGTGCCAGGGACAGGGCTGGCACCGGGGAGCTGTTTTTT	CARDRAGTGELFF
few	.	TRBV19	TRBJ1-3	TGTGCCAGTAGTTCTCAGGAGGCTGGAAACACCATATATTTT	CASSSQEAGNTIYF
few	.	TRBV19	TRBJ1-2	TGTGCCAGTAGTATATCAGGGGCCTATGGCTACACCTTC	CASSISGAYGYTF
once	TRBD1	TRBV19	TRBJ2-4	TGTGCCAGTAGTGAAGGGACAGGAGGGGCCCTAGCCAAAAACATTCAGTACTTC	CASSEGTGGALAKNIQYF
few	TRBD1	TRBV27	TRBJ2-7	TGTGCCAGCAGTTTATCCCTATCCGGGACAGGGGGTTTTGAGCAGTACTTC	CASSLSLSGTGGFEQYF
few	TRBD2	TRBV6-5	TRBJ2-3	TGTGCCAGCAGCCGAGGGCGGGGGAGTATGGATACGCAGTATTTT	CASSRGRGSMDTQYF
.	.	TRBV11-2	TRBJ1-4	TGTGCCAGCTTACCTGCTACAGGGAAACTGTTTTTT	CASLPATGKLFF
few	.	TRBV7-2	TRBJ2-6	TGTGCCAGCAGCACCACGACAGGCCTCGGGGGGGCCAACGTCCTGACTTTC	CASSTTTGLGGANVLTF
.	TRBD1	TRBV6-5	TRBJ2-3	TGTGCCAGCAGTTACGGGACAGGGATAGATACGCAGTATTTT	CASSYGTGIDTQYF
few	.	TRBV4-2	TRBJ1-5	TGTGCCAGCAGCCAAGATTCGGCAGGGAACAATCAGCCCCAGCATTTT	CASSQDSAGNNQPQHF
.	TRBD2	TRBV5-1	TRBJ2-7	TGCGCCAGCAGCTCTGTAGCGGGAGGGCCCTCCTACGAGCAGTACTTC	CASSSVAGGPSYEQYF
.	TRBD1	TRBV19	TRBJ2-2	TGTGCCAGTAGTACCCCGGACAGGGCACTTACCGGGGAGCTGTTTTTT	CASSTPDRALTGELFF
.	TRBD1	TRBV5-4	TRBJ1-1	TGTGCCAGCAGCTTACCGACAGGGGTCAATGAAGCTTTCTTT	CASSLPTGVNEAFF
.	TRBD2	TRBV30	TRBJ2-1	TGTGCCTGGAGTGAGGGGACTAGCGGCTACAATGAGCAGTTCTTC	CAWSEGTSGYNEQFF
.	TRBD1	TRBV7-9	TRBJ1-2	TGTTCCAGCAGCTCCACTCGAACGGGACAGGGATACGGCTACACCTTC	CSSSSTRTGQGYGYTF
.	.	TRBV7-3	TRBJ1-1	TGTGCCAGCAGCTTACATGGAGACACTGAAGCTTTCTTT	CASSLHGDTEAFF
.	TRBD2	TRBV11-2	TRBJ2-3	TGTGCCAGCAGCTCACTAGCGGGAGTCACAGATACGCAGTATTTT	CASSSLAGVTDTQYF
few	.	TRBV27	TRBJ1-1	TGTGCCAGCAGTTTGGGGGGTAACACTGAAGCTTTCTTT	CASSLGGNTEAFF
.	TRBD1	TRBV7-8	TRBJ1-1	TGTGCCAGCAGGGAACCGCGCGCGGGACAGGGAGCTGAAGCTTTCTTT	CASREPRAGQGAEAFF
.	TRBD2	TRBV7-8	TRBJ2-3	TGTGCCAGCAGCGAAGTCTCGGCGGGAGGGCCGACAGATACGCAGTATTTT	CASSEVSAGGPTDTQYF
.	.	TRBV7-2	TRBJ1-2	TGTGCCAGCAGCTTAGATTTAGCGAATGGCTACACCTTC	CASSLDLANGYTF
few	.	TRBV4-2	TRBJ2-7	TGTGCCAGCAGCCAGCGAGAGCGGGTGGGGGAGGAGCAGTACTTC	CASSQRERVGEEQYF
.	TRBD1	TRBV14	TRBJ2-7	TGTGCCAGCAGCCCTGACAGGGATTCCTACGAGCAGTACTTC	CASSPDRDSYEQYF
.	.	TRBV11-3	TRBJ2-1	TGTGCCAGCAGCTCCGAGGATGAGCAGTTCTTC	CASSSEDEQFF
.	TRBD2	TRBV5-6	TRBJ2-7	TGTGCCAGCAGTTTGCGGGAGTCCTACGAGCAGTACTTC	CASSLRESYEQYF
.	TRBD1	TRBV18	TRBJ2-7	TGTGCCAGCTCACCACAGGGGGACAGCTCCTACGAGCAGTACTTC	CASSPQGDSSYEQYF
.	.	TRBV10-3	TRBJ1-1	TGTGCCATCAGTGCCCCCGACAATTCCGAAGCTTTCTTT	CAISAPDNSEAFF
.	.	TRBV7-9	TRBJ1-3	TGTTCCAGCAGCTTCAGGGGTCCCGGAAACACCATATATTTT	CSSSFRGPGNTIYF
.	TRBD2	TRBV6-5	TRBJ2-5	TGTGCCAGCACCGACCGGGGGGGGTCCAAAGAGACCCAGTACTTC	CASTDRGGSKETQYF
.	.	TRBV28	TRBJ1-2	TGTGCCGGGAGTGGGAGAGCCGGCTACACCTTC	CAGSGRAGYTF
.	TRBD1	TRBV9	TRBJ2-7	TGTGCCAGCAGCGTAGATCCGACAGGGGGGCCCTACGAGCAGTACTTC	CASSVDPTGGPYEQYF
.	TRBD2	TRBV7-9	TRBJ2-5	TGTGCCAGCAGCTCGTCGACTAGCGGGGACCAAGAGACCCAGTACTTC	CASSSSTSGDQETQYF
.	.	TRBV4-2	TRBJ2-4	TGTGCCAGCAGCCCTCTCGGAGTGGGGGGAAACATTCAGTACTTC	CASSPLGVGGNIQYF
.	.	TRBV4-1	TRBJ2-7	TGCGCCAGCAGCCAAGAGATCCGGCCTGCGGACGAGCAGTACTTC	CASSQEIRPADEQYF
.	TRBD1	TRBV28	TRBJ1-5	TGTGCCAGCAGGACAGGGGGAGGAAATCAGCCCCAGCATTTT	CASRTGGGNQPQHF
.	TRBD2	TRBV6-5	TRBJ2-7	TGTGCCAGCAGTTACCCGTCTAGCGGGAGGGGCGAGCAGTACTTC	CASSYPSSGRGEQYF
few	.	TRBV7-2	TRBJ1-5	TGTGCCAGCAGCCGATACAATAGCAATCAGCCCCAGCATTTT	CASSRYNSNQPQHF
.	TRBD2	TRBV11-3	TRBJ2-5	TGTGCCAGCAGCTCAGGAAGCGGGGTCCAAGAGACCCAGTACTTC	CASSSGSGVQETQYF
.	TRBD1	TRBV18	TRBJ1-4	TGTGCCAGCTCACCCAGGACAGGGACTAATGAAAAACTGTTTTTT	CASSPRTGTNEKLFF
.	.	TRBV11-2	TRBJ1-1	TGTGCCAGCACCGCATCACAGCCGAACACTGAAGCTTTCTTT	CASTASQPNTEAFF
.	TRBD2	TRBV29-1	TRBJ2-5	TGCAGCGTTGAAGATCGGGTAGGGGAACTAGCGGGGGAAGAGACCCAGTACTTC	CSVEDRVGELAGEETQYF
.	TRBD2	TRBV27	TRBJ2-3	TGTGCCAGCAGTTTATCCGCGGGGGGACCCACAGATACGCAGTATTTT	CASSLSAGGPTDTQYF
.	TRBD2	TRBV27	TRBJ2-1	TGTGCCAGCAGACTAGCGGGAGGGCTCGGCAATGAGCAGTTCTTC	CASRLAGGLGNEQFF